The source of this TCR beta chain is a study of a mutant IDH1 vaccine in newly diagnosed glioma. The CDR3 consists of 15 residues. V was cut by 2 bases and J by 3 bases, with 11 bases left in between. Germline V gene sequence: CDR1 SGHDN, CDR2 FVKESK. As to time point: week 47, end of study. Vaccination used 300 ug of mutant IDH1 20-mer peptide per dose, with topical imiquimod. Comment on this clone: Its antigen remains unknown.

Here immunoSEQ multiplex PCR was the method, and the copy in TCRdb shows in-frame clones only, minus some. The table records tens of thousands of clones, 65% to 85% of them present only once. The sample in question was PBMCs, obtained from a glioma patient whose treatment included an IDH1 peptide vaccine. The sequence was obtained from a woman under 40 with glioma. Some clones in this sample may be carry-over from other donors' samples. The V and J genes are TRBV14 and TRBJ1-3, with a tentative D call TRBD1 (5 bases). The CDR3: CASSQSGAYGNTIYF. DNA for the CDR3: TGTGCCAGCAGCCAATCCGGGGCATATGGAAACACCATATATTTT.